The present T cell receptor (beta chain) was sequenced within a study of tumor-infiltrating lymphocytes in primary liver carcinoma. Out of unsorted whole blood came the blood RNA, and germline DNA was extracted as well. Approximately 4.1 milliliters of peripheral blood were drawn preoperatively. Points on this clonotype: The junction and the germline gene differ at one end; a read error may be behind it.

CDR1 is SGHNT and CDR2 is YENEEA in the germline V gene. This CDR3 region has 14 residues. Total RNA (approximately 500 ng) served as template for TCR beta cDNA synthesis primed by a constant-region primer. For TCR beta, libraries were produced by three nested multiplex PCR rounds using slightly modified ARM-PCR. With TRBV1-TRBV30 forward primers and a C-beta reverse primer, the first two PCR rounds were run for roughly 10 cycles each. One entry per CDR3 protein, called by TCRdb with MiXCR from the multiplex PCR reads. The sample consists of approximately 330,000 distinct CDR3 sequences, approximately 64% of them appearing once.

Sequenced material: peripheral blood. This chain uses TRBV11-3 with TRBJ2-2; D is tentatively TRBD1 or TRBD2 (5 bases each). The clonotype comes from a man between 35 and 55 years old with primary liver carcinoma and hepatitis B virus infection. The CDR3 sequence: CASSLDGNTRELFF. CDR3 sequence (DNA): TGTGCCAGCAGCTTAGATGGGAACACCAGGGAGCTATTTTTT.